Here is one T cell receptor beta chain with its context. At one of its ends the junction is not consistent with the germline gene, which may arise from a read error. The germline gives CDR1 KGHSH, CDR2 LQKENI. There are 15 residues in the CDR3. Preparation of the TCRbeta library used unique molecular identifiers. TCRdb used MiXCR to reprocess the PCR reads, holding one entry per CDR3 protein. The sample lists about 460,000 distinct CDR3 sequences, 9.5% to 15% occurring once. This sample is drawn from a study of T-cell reconstitution after alpha-beta-depleted transplantation in children. Source: PBMCs from the stem cell graft donor, taken from the stem cell graft. This sequence joins TRBV18 and TRBJ2-5; no reliable D call. The source is a human donor who donated a stem cell graft to a child with combined immunodeficiency. CDR3 sequence: CASSPPVVGQETQYF. The CDR3 bases are TGTGCCAGCTCGCCACCGGTAGTAGGCCAAGAGACCCAGTACTTC.